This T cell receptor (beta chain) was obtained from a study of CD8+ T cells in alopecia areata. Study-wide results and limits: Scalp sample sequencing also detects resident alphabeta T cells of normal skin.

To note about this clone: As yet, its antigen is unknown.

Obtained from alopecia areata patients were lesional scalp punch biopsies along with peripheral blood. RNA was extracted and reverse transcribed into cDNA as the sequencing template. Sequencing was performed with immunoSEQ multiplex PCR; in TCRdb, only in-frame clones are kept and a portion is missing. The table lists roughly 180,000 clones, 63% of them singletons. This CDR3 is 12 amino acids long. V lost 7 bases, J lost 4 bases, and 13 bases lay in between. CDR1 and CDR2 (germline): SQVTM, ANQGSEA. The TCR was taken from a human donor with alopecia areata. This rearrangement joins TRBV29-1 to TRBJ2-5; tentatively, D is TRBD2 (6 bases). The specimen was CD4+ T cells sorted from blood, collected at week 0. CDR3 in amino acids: CSGQGGGETQYF. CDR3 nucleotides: TGCAGCGGGCAGGGAGGTGGAGAGACCCAGTACTTC.